This TCR beta chain comes out of a study of post-analysis software for immune sequencing data. General observations from the study: TRBV5-6, TRBV5-1 and TRBV20-1 belonged to a set of a handful of TRBV segments that were more frequent in patients than controls.

TCR beta cDNA libraries had unique molecular identifiers. Input populations of roughly 0.85 to 11 million T cells gave rise to around 480,000 cDNA molecules. One entry per CDR3 protein results from TCRdb running MiXCR on the PCR reads. The repertoire holds about 810,000 distinct CDR3 sequences, with around 53% as singletons. This clonotype was detected a few times. Antigen specificity is unknown. Trimming removed 7 bases at V and 5 bases at J, with 11 bases between. CDR3 length equals 12 residues. The chain is built from TRBV12-3 or TRBV12-4 and TRBJ1-1, with D possibly matching TRBD1 (5 bases). The sample was blood. The source is a girl aged 5-17 years with multiple sclerosis. This CDR3 reads CASTRGATEAFF. The CDR3 DNA reads TGTGCCAGCACCCGAGGGGCGACTGAAGCTTTCTTT.